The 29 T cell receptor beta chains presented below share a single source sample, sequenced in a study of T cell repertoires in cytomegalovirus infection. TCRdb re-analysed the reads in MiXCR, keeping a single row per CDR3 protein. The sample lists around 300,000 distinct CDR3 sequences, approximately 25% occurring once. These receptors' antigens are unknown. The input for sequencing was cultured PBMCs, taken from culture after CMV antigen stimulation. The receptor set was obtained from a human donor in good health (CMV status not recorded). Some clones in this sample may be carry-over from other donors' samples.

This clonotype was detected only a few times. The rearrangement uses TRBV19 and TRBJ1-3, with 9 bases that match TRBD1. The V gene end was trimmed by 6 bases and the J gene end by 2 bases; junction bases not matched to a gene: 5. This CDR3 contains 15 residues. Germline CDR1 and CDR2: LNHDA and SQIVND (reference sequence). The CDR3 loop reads CASRNRGQAGNTIYF. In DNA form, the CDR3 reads TGTGCCAGTAGAAACAGGGGGCAGGCTGGAAACACCATATATTTT.

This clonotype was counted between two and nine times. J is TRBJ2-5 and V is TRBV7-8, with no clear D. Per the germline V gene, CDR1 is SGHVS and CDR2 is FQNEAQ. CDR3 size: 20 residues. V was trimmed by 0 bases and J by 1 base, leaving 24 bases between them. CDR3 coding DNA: TGTGCCAGCAGCTTAGCATTGGCCAGAAAACTCGGGTCCGGCCAAGAGACCCAGTACTTC. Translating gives CASSLALARKLGSGQETQYF.

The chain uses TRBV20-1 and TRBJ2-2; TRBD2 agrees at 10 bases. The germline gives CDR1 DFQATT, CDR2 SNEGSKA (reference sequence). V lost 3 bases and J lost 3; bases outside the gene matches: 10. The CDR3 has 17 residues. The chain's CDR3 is CSASALSSGRHTGELFF. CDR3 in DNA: TGCAGTGCTAGTGCACTGTCTAGCGGGAGACACACCGGGGAGCTGTTTTTT.

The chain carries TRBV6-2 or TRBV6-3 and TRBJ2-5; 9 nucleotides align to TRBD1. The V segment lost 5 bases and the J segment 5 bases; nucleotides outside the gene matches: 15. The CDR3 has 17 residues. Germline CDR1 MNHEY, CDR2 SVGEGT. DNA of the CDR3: TGTGCCAGCAGTGCCGGGACAGGGATTTCGGCTCGGGAGACCCAGTACTTC. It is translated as CASSAGTGISARETQYF.

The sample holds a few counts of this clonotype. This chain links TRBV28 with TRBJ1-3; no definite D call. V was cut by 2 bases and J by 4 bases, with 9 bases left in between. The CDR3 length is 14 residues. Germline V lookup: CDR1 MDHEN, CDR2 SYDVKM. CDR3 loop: CASSLRAWGNTIYF. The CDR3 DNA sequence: TGTGCCAGCAGTTTACGGGCATGGGGAAACACCATATATTTT.

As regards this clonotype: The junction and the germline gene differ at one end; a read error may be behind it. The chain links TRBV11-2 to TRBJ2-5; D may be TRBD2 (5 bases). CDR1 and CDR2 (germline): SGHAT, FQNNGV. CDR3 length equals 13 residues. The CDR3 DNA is TGTGCCAGCAGCCTAAGCGGCCAGGAGACCCTGTACTTC. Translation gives CASSLSGQETLYF.

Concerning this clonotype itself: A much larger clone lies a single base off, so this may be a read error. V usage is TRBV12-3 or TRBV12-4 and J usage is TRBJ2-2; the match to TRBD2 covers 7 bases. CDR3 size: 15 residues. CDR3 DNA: TGTGCCAGCAGTTTAGGGCGGGAGTACACCGGGGAGCCGTTTTTT. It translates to CASSLGREYTGEPFF.

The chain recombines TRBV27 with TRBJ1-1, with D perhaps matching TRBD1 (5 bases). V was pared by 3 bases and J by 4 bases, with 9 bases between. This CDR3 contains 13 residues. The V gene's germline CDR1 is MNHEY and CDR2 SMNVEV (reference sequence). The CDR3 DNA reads TGTGCCAGCAGTTTCGGGGCGCGCACTGAAGCTTTCTTT. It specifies CASSFGARTEAFF.

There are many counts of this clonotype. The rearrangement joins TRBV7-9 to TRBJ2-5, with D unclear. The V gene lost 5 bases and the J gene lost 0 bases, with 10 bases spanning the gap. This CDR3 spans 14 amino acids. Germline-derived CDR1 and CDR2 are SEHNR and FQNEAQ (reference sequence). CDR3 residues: CASSPYRDQETQYF. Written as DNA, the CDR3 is TGTGCCAGCAGCCCATACAGAGACCAAGAGACCCAGTACTTC.

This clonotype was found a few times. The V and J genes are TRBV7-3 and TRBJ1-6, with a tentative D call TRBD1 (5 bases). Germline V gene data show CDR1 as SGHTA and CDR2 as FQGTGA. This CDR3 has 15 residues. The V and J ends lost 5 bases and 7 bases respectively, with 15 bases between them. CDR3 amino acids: CASSPGSRGNSPLHF. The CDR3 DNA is TGTGCCAGCAGCCCCGGGTCCCGGGGGAATTCACCCCTCCACTTT. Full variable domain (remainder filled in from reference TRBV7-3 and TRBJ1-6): GAGVSQTPSNKVTEKGKYVELRCDPISGHTALYWYRQSLGQGPEFLIYFQGTGAADDSGLPNDRFFAVRPEGSVSTLKIQRTERGDSAVYLCASSPGSRGNSPLHFGNGTRLTVT.

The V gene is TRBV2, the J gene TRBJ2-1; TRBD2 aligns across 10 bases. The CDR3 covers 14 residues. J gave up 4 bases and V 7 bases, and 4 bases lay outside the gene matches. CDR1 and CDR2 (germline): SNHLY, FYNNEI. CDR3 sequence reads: CASKREGSYNEQFF. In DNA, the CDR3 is TGTGCCAGCAAGCGGGAGGGTTCGTACAATGAGCAGTTCTTC.

CDR3 region: CASSIYGARGAGDNEQFF. As DNA, the CDR3 is TGTGCCAGTAGTATCTACGGGGCGCGCGGAGCGGGAGACAATGAGCAGTTCTTC. This chain joins TRBV19 and TRBJ2-1, with 8 bases matching TRBD2. V shed 3 bases, J shed 5 bases, and the junction held 15 bases outside the gene matches. The germline CDR1 and CDR2 sequences are LNHDA and SQIVND (reference sequence). The CDR3 is made up of 18 amino acids.

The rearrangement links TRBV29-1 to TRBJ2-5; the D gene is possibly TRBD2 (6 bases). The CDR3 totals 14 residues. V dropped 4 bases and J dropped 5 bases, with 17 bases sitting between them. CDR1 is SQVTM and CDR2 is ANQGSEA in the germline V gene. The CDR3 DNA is TGCAGCGTTGGGAACCTGGCTAGCGTGGAGACCCAGTACTTC. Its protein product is CSVGNLASVETQYF.

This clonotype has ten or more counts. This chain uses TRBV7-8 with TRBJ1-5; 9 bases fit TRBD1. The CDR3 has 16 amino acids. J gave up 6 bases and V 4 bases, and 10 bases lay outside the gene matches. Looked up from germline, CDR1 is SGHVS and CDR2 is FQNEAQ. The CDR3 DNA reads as TGTGCCAGCAGCTCCGGGCCCGGGACAGGGAGTCAGCCCCAGCATTTT. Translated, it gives CASSSGPGTGSQPQHF.

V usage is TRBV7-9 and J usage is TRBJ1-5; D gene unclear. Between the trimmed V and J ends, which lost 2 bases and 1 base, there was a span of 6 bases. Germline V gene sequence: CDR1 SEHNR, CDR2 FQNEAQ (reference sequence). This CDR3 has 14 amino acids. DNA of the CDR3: TGTGCCAGCAGCTTAACCCCAAGCAATCAGCCCCAGCATTTT. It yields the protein CASSLTPSNQPQHF.

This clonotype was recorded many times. Here the CDR3 DNA reads TGTGCCAGCAGCTTAGAGGCTGGGTTTAATCAGCCCCAGCATTTT. Translation: CASSLEAGFNQPQHF. J is TRBJ1-5 and V is TRBV11-2; no clear D gene. CDR1 is SGHAT and CDR2 is FQNNGV in the germline V gene. The CDR3 is 15 residues long. V was shortened by 0 bases and J by 4 bases, with 10 bases between the two germline ends.

CDR3 nucleotide sequence: TGTGCCAGCATCTCGGAGACCCAGTACTTC. It encodes CASISETQYF. The V call is TRBV25-1, the J call TRBJ2-5; D remains unclear. Germline-derived CDR1 and CDR2 are MGHDK and SYGVNS. The CDR3 spans 10 residues. V lost 7 bases and J lost 5, with 5 bases in between.

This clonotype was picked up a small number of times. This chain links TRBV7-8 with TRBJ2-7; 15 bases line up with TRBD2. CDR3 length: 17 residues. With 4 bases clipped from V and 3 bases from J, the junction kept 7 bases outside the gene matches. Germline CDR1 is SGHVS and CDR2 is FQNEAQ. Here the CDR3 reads CASSSGLAGGPGYEQYV. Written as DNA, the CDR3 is TGTGCCAGCAGCTCCGGACTAGCGGGAGGGCCGGGCTACGAGCAGTACGTC.

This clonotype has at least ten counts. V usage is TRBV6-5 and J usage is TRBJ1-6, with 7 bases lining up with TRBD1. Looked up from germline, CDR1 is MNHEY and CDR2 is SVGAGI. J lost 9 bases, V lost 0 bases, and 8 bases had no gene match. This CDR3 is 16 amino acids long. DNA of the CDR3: TGTGCCAGCAGTTACTCGGGTCAGGGGGGGAGTTCACCCCTCCACTTT. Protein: CASSYSGQGGSSPLHF.

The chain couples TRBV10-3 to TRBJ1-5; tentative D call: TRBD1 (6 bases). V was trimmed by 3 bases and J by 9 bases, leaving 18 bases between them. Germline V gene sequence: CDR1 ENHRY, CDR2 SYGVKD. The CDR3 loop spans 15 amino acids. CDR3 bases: TGTGCCATCAGTGAACGGGACTCAGGGGAGCGGCCCCAGCATTTT. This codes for CAISERDSGERPQHF.

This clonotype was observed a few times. The CDR3 DNA is TGTGCCAGCAGTCTCATAAGGGGACTCCAAGAGACCCAGTACTTC. Translated: CASSLIRGLQETQYF. V gene TRBV12-3 or TRBV12-4 combines with J gene TRBJ2-5; TRBD2 is a possible D gene (6 bases). The CDR3 runs to 15 residues. Trimming shortened V by 5 bases and J by 1 base, and 14 bases separated the two germline ends.

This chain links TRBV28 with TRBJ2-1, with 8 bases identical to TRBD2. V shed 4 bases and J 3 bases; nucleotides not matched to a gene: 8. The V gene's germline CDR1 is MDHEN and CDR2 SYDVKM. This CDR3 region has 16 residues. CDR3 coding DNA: TGTGCCAGCAGTTCCCCAGCGGGAGTAGGCTACAATGAGCAGTTCTTC. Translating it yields CASSSPAGVGYNEQFF.

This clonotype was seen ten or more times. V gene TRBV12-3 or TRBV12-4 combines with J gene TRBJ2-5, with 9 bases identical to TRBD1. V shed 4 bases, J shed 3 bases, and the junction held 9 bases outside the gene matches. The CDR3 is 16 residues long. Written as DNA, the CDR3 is TGTGCCAGCAGTTGGAAGCCTCGGGACAGGGAAGAGACCCAGTACTTC. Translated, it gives CASSWKPRDREETQYF.

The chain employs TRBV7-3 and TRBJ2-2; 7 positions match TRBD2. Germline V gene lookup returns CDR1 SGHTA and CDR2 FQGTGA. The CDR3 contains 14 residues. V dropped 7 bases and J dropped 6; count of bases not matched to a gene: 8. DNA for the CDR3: TGTGCCAGCAAAAGAGACGGACTAGCCGGGGAGCTGTTTTTT. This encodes CASKRDGLAGELFF.

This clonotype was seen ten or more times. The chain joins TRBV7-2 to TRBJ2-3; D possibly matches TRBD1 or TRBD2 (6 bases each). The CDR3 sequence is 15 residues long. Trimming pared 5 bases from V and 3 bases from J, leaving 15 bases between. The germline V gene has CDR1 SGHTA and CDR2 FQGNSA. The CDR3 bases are TGTGCCAGCAGCCCACAGGGAGGCCAAACAGATACGCAGTATTTT. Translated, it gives CASSPQGGQTDTQYF.

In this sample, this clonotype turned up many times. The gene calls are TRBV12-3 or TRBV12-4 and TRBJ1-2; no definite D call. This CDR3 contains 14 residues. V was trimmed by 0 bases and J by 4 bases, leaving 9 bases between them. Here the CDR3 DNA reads TGTGCCAGCAGTTTAGCGGGCAGGTCCTATGGCTACACCTTC. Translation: CASSLAGRSYGYTF.

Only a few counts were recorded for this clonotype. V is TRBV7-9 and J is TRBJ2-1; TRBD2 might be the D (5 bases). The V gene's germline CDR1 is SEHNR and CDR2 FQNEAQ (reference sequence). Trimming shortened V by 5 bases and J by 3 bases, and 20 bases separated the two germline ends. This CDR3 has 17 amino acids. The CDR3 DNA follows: TGTGCCAGCAGCGCGAGGCTAGCAGTAGGAGTCTACAATGAGCAGTTCTTC. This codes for CASSARLAVGVYNEQFF.

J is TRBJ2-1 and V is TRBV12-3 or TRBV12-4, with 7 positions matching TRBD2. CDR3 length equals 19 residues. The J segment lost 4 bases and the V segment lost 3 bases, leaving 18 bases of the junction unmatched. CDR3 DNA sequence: TGTGCCAGCAGTTTTTACCCCGGACTAGGCGGCATAGCATACAATGAGCAGTTCTTC. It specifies CASSFYPGLGGIAYNEQFF.

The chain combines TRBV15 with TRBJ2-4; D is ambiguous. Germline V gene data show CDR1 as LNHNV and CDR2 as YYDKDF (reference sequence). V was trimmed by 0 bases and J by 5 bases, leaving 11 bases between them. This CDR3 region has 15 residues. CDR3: CATSRDPRVENIQYF. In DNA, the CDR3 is TGTGCCACCAGCAGAGATCCGAGAGTCGAAAACATTCAGTACTTC.